These 25 T cell receptor beta chains originate from one sample sequenced in a study of CD8+ T cells in alopecia areata. As to treatment: oral pan-JAK inhibitor, 5-10 mg twice daily. Reverse transcription of extracted RNA yielded cDNA, which provided the sequencing template. TCRdb's table, derived via immunoSEQ multiplex PCR, lists solely in-frame clones and lacks some. The sample gives 180,000 or so clones, roughly 64% of which show up once; about 5.1% is in the top ten. The specimen comprised CD4+ T cells sorted from blood, sampled at week 24, from a patient treated with tofacitinib. Source of these receptors: a human donor with alopecia areata.

The rearrangement joins TRBV29-1 to TRBJ1-2, with D tentatively TRBD1 (6 bases). Trimming took 6 bases from V and 6 from J, leaving 23 bases between them. The CDR3 length is 15 residues. Germline CDR1 and CDR2: SQVTM and ANQGSEA. CDR3 in amino acids: CSVLTGPGMGDGYTF. In nucleotides, the CDR3 is TGCAGCGTCCTGACAGGTCCAGGGATGGGGGATGGCTACACCTTC.

This chain joins TRBV9 and TRBJ1-2, with unresolved D. The CDR3 runs 12 residues. Germline V gene lookup returns CDR1 SGDLS and CDR2 YYNGEE. The ends were cut back, 6 bases at V and 2 bases at J, with 8 bases in the middle. The CDR3, as DNA: TGTGCCAGCAATCGGGCGAACTATGGCTACACCTTC. The encoded protein is CASNRANYGYTF. The full variable domain, rest sourced from reference TRBV9 and TRBJ1-2, is DSGVTQTPKHLITATGQRVTLRCSPRSGDLSVYWYQQSLDQGLQFLIQYYNGEERAKGNILERFSAQQFPDLHSELNLSSLELGDSALYFCASNRANYGYTFGSGTRLTVV.

The chain is built from TRBV6-5 and TRBJ1-6; D not certain. Between the trimmed V and J ends, which lost 5 bases and 10 bases, there was a span of 9 bases. CDR1 and CDR2 from the germline V gene are MNHEY and SVGAGI. There are 12 residues in the CDR3. CDR3 nucleotide sequence: TGTGCCAGCAGTAGAAGGGAATCACCCCTCCACTTT. Encoded protein: CASSRRESPLHF.

The chain has TRBV27 and TRBJ2-2; TRBD2 is a possible D gene (6 bases). The CDR3 has 15 residues. Trimming took 3 bases from V and 3 from J, leaving 11 bases between them. Germline V gives CDR1 MNHEY, CDR2 SMNVEV (reference sequence). Written as DNA, the CDR3 is TGTGCCAGCAGTTTCGGGAGCGGCGACACCGGGGAGCTGTTTTTT. The encoded protein is CASSFGSGDTGELFF.

The chain joins TRBV4-2 to TRBJ1-1; D is unclear. CDR1 and CDR2 (germline): LGHNA, YNFKEQ. This CDR3 has 15 amino acids. V gave up 0 bases and J gave up 1 base, with 9 bases separating them. The CDR3 loop is CASSQDISRNTEAFF. CDR3 DNA: TGTGCCAGCAGCCAAGACATCAGCCGGAACACTGAAGCTTTCTTT.

CDR3 protein: CASSSGALATYEQYF. In DNA, the CDR3 is TGTGCCAGCAGCTCCGGAGCTCTAGCAACCTACGAGCAGTACTTC. J is TRBJ2-7 and V is TRBV7-2; D is possibly TRBD2 (5 bases). This CDR3 is 15 amino acids long. Deletions cut 4 bases from V and 2 bases from J, with 15 bases between. Germline V gene sequence: CDR1 SGHTA, CDR2 FQGNSA.

The chain joins TRBV4-2 to TRBJ2-1; TRBD2 matches 8 bases. Trimming took 1 base from V and 6 from J; bases not matched to a gene: 8. CDR3 length equals 16 residues. Germline V gene lookup returns CDR1 LGHNA and CDR2 YNFKEQ. In DNA form, the CDR3 reads TGTGCCAGCAGCCAAGCGGGGGGGTTTGCCTTCAATGAGCAGTTCTTC. As protein: CASSQAGGFAFNEQFF.

Of note for this clone: The final CDR3 position lacks the conserved phenylalanine or tryptophan, pointing to a likely read error. The DNA is omitted, as the CDR3 cannot be located on it reliably, and the CDR3 follows TCRdb's listing. The J gene is TRBJ2-7, the V gene TRBV21-1. TRBV21-1 is labeled a pseudogene. Both ends counted, the CDR3 spans 9 residues. The CDR3 protein is CAMRRTAFY.

The chain uses TRBV30 and TRBJ2-1; 13 bases align to TRBD2. J was trimmed by 6 bases and V by 1 base; bases with no gene match: 0. Germline CDR1 and CDR2: GTSNPN and SVGIG (reference sequence). The CDR3 covers 14 residues. This chain's CDR3 is CAWSGTSGSNEQFF. The DNA for the CDR3 is TGTGCCTGGAGTGGGACTAGCGGGAGCAATGAGCAGTTCTTC.

This chain links TRBV5-6 with TRBJ2-1; 7 nucleotides line up with TRBD1. Trimming removed 6 bases from V and 5 bases from J; junction bases left unmatched: 8. The CDR3 spans 14 residues. Germline CDR1 reads SGHDT; CDR2 reads YYEEEE. In DNA, the CDR3 is TGTGCCAGCACCGTGGCCGGGACAGACAATGAGCAGTTCTTC. It specifies CASTVAGTDNEQFF.

The chain couples TRBV2 to TRBJ2-1, with 9 bases aligning to TRBD2. Germline V gene lookup returns CDR1 SNHLY and CDR2 FYNNEI. V trimming: 7 bases; J trimming: 5 bases; junction bases outside the gene matches: 9. There are 15 residues in the CDR3. CDR3 residues: CASKIAGDRNNEQFF. In DNA form, the CDR3 reads TGTGCCAGCAAGATAGCGGGGGACAGAAACAATGAGCAGTTCTTC.

This clone was counted only a few times. The chain joins TRBV14 to TRBJ1-1, with D unresolved. This CDR3 has 13 residues. The germline V and J ends were trimmed by 4 bases and 1 base, with 7 bases remaining between them. Germline V gene lookup returns CDR1 SGHDN and CDR2 FVKESK. In DNA, the CDR3 is TGTGCCAGCAGCCTTTCCTCGAACACTGAAGCTTTCTTT. Translating gives CASSLSSNTEAFF.

The J gene is TRBJ2-3, the V gene TRBV11-1; D remains unclear. The germline V gene encodes CDR1 SGHAT and CDR2 FQDESV (reference sequence). The CDR3 sequence is 12 residues long. The V end lost 1 base, the J end lost 4 bases, and 3 bases lay between the germline ends. The CDR3 DNA reads TGTGCCAGCAGCTTAGGGCCAGATACGCAGTATTTT. This sequence encodes CASSLGPDTQYF.

CDR3 in amino acids: CASSYADGLSYEQYF. The CDR3 DNA is TGTGCCAGCAGCTATGCCGACGGATTATCCTACGAGCAGTACTTC. The chain recombines TRBV7-7 with TRBJ2-7; D is unclear. V was trimmed by 4 bases and J by 1 base, leaving 14 bases between them. The CDR3 runs 15 residues. Germline V gene lookup returns CDR1 SSHAT and CDR2 FNYEAQ (reference sequence).

This clone was seen a few times. V usage is TRBV4-1 and J usage is TRBJ2-7, with no clear D. Germline V gene lookup returns CDR1 MGHRA and CDR2 YSYEKL. CDR3 length equals 11 residues. The V end was cut by 5 bases, the J end by 2 bases, with 4 bases between. The CDR3: CASSEAYEQYF. Here the CDR3 DNA reads TGCGCCAGCAGCGAAGCCTACGAGCAGTACTTC.

The J gene is TRBJ2-7, the V gene TRBV18; D is undetermined. The CDR3 length is 14 residues. V was shortened by 2 bases and J by 1 base, with 9 bases between the two germline ends. The germline CDR1 and CDR2 sequences are KGHSH and LQKENI. In DNA, the CDR3 is TGTGCCAGCTCACCAGGGTTAAATTCCTACGAGCAGTACTTC. Its protein is CASSPGLNSYEQYF.

This chain links TRBV19 with TRBJ2-1; 8 nucleotides line up with TRBD1. V was pared by 8 bases and J by 7 bases, with 10 bases of the junction left unmatched. The CDR3 is 14 residues long. Germline V gene lookup returns CDR1 LNHDA and CDR2 SQIVND (reference sequence). The DNA of the CDR3 is TGTGCCAGTCTCCCGAGACAGGGGCGGAATGAGCAGTTCTTC. It codes for CASLPRQGRNEQFF. The whole variable domain, remainder taken from reference TRBV19 and TRBJ2-1, is DGGITQSPKYLFRKEGQNVTLSCEQNLNHDAMYWYRQDPGQGLRLIYYSQIVNDFQKGDIAEGYSVSREKKESFPLTVTSAQKNPTAFYLCASLPRQGRNEQFFGPGTRLTVL.

The rearrangement links TRBV4-2 to TRBJ2-3; D remains unclear. CDR3 length: 17 residues. Trimming removed 0 bases from V and 5 bases from J, with 18 bases in between. Germline V CDR1 and CDR2: LGHNA, YNFKEQ. In DNA, the CDR3 is TGTGCCAGCAGCCAAGATCCACCAAGGCCCTCGGGAGATACGCAGTATTTT. Translated: CASSQDPPRPSGDTQYF.

The chain carries TRBV7-9 and TRBJ1-1; D ambiguous. V shed 5 bases and J shed 11 bases, with 15 bases lying between them. Germline lookup yields CDR1 SEHNR and CDR2 FQNEAQ (reference sequence). The CDR3 has 12 amino acids. CDR3 region: CASSEDALIAFF. For the CDR3, the DNA is TGTGCCAGCAGCGAGGACGCCTTGATCGCTTTCTTT.

The chain links TRBV4-1 to TRBJ1-5; the D gene is possibly TRBD1 (5 bases). The CDR3 has 16 residues. Germline values: CDR1 MGHRA, CDR2 YSYEKL. V was cut by 0 bases and J by 3 bases, with 12 bases left in between. The CDR3 coding sequence is TGCGCCAGCAGCCAAGATCCCGGCAGGGACAATCAGCCCCAGCATTTT. Protein sequence: CASSQDPGRDNQPQHF.

This chain links TRBV28 with TRBJ2-3, with 8 bases fitting TRBD2. Germline V gene lookup returns CDR1 MDHEN and CDR2 SYDVKM. The ends lost 3 bases at V and 4 bases at J; junction bases unmatched: 12. There are 17 residues in the CDR3. The DNA of the CDR3 is TGTGCCAGCAGTTTGACGAGAGCGGGAGCAGCGGCAGATACGCAGTATTTT. Amino acids: CASSLTRAGAAADTQYF.

This clone was seen a handful of times. The chain joins TRBV28 to TRBJ1-2, with 9 nucleotides matching TRBD1. Unmatched junction bases numbered 6, after V lost 6 bases and J lost 7 bases. CDR1 is MDHEN, CDR2 SYDVKM, per germline. The CDR3 has 13 amino acids. CDR3 amino acids: CASRPQGAGGYTF. The CDR3 nucleotides read TGTGCCAGCAGACCACAGGGGGCTGGTGGCTACACCTTC.

The chain carries TRBV5-4 and TRBJ1-4; 7 bases fit TRBD1. Germline-derived CDR1 and CDR2 are SGHNT and YYREEE (reference sequence). This CDR3 is 15 amino acids long. The ends lost 6 bases at V and 10 bases at J; junction bases unmatched: 15. CDR3: CASNNIDRDGGKLFF. CDR3 sequence (DNA): TGTGCCAGCAACAATATAGACAGGGACGGCGGAAAACTGTTTTTT.

This clone was detected ten times or more. The rearrangement joins TRBV7-2 to TRBJ1-5; tentative D call: TRBD1 (5 bases). The V and J ends lost 3 bases and 3 bases respectively, with 12 bases between them. CDR3 length: 15 amino acids. Germline CDR1 is SGHTA and CDR2 is FQGNSA. CDR3 nucleotide sequence: TGTGCCAGCAGCTTGCGGGGGGGTACCAATCAGCCCCAGCATTTT. Its protein is CASSLRGGTNQPQHF.

This clone was detected only a few times. The chain has TRBV2 and TRBJ2-7, with 9 bases identical to TRBD2. The CDR3 is 16 amino acids. The trim removed 3 bases at V and 6 bases at J, leaving 12 bases unmatched. The germline gives CDR1 SNHLY, CDR2 FYNNEI. The CDR3 loop is CASSEMLAGRMGEQYF. CDR3 coding DNA: TGTGCCAGCAGTGAGATGCTAGCGGGAAGGATGGGCGAGCAGTACTTC. The full variable domain, rest sourced from reference TRBV2 and TRBJ2-7, is EPEVTQTPSHQVTQMGQEVILRCVPISNHLYFYWYRQILGQKVEFLVSFYNNEISEKSEIFDDQFSVERPDGSNFTLKIRSTKLEDSAMYFCASSEMLAGRMGEQYFGPGTRLTVT.